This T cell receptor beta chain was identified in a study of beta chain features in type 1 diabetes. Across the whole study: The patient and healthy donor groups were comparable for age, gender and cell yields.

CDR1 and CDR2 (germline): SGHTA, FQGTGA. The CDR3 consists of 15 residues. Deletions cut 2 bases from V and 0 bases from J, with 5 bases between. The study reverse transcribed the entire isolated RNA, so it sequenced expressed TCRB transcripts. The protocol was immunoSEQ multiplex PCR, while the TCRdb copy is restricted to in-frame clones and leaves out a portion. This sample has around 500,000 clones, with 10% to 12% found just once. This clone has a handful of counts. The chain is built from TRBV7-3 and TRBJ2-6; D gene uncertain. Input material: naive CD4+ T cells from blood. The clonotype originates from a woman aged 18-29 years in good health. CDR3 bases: TGTGCCAGCAGCTTACGGAGCTCTGGGGCCAACGTCCTGACTTTC. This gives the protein CASSLRSSGANVLTF.